One sample yielded the 9 T cell receptor beta chains listed below, sequenced in a study of Ad26.COV2.S vaccination and SARS-CoV-2 variants. Treatment described: around 19 received Ad26.COV2.S at low or high dose, single or two shots; about 5 received placebo; per-sample allocation not given. Samples came from day 63 after the first vaccine or placebo injection. Repertoires were generated with immunoSEQ multiplex PCR, while TCRdb's copy carries only in-frame clones and drops some. This table holds about 380,000 clones, 83% found once. Sequencing was performed on peripheral blood, taken in a trial of Ad26.COV2.S vaccine versus placebo. Source of these receptors: a person aged 18 to 59 who received the Ad26.COV2.S COVID-19 vaccine or a placebo.

The chain employs TRBV6-5 and TRBJ2-2; no clear D gene. Germline V gene data show CDR1 as MNHEY and CDR2 as SVGAGI. Trimming left V 6 bases short and J 7 bases short, with 9 bases between. This CDR3 comprises 12 residues. The CDR3 spells CASRSSGGELFF. DNA for the CDR3: TGTGCCAGCAGGTCGTCGGGCGGGGAGCTGTTTTTT.

V is TRBV27 and J is TRBJ1-6, with D possibly TRBD1 on 5 matching bases. Deletions cut 2 bases from V and 10 bases from J, with 12 bases between. Germline V gene sequence: CDR1 MNHEY, CDR2 SMNVEV (reference sequence). CDR3 length equals 14 residues. As DNA, the CDR3 is TGTGCCAGCAGTTTAAAGGGGTCAGGCTCACCCCTCCACTTT. This encodes CASSLKGSGSPLHF.

This clone is a singleton in its sample. The chain employs TRBV6-5 and TRBJ2-7, with TRBD2 identical over 7 bases. The CDR3 consists of 14 residues. CDR1 is MNHEY and CDR2 is SVGAGI in the germline V gene. With V trimmed by 11 bases and J by 0 bases, 10 bases remained unmatched. The CDR3 protein is CAGGGGWSSYEQYF. For the CDR3, the DNA is TGTGCCGGGGGGGGAGGGTGGAGCTCCTACGAGCAGTACTTC.

The genes are TRBV15 and TRBJ2-1, with D perhaps matching TRBD2 (6 bases). V lost 6 bases and J lost 0, with 12 bases in between. The length of the CDR3 is 15 residues. CDR1 LNHNV and CDR2 YYDKDF come from the germline V gene (reference sequence). The CDR3 region is CATSPQRVSYNEQFF. Written as DNA, the CDR3 is TGTGCCACCAGTCCCCAGCGGGTCTCCTACAATGAGCAGTTCTTC. Supplemented by reference TRBV15 and TRBJ2-1, the full variable domain reads DAMVIQNPRYQVTQFGKPVTLSCSQTLNHNVMYWYQQKSSQAPKLLFHYYDKDFNNEADTPDNFQSRRPNTSFCFLDIRSPGLGDTAMYLCATSPQRVSYNEQFFGPGTRLTVL.

CDR3 in amino acids: CASRGLAGLSPTGELFF. CDR3 sequence (DNA): TGTGCCAGCAGGGGACTAGCGGGACTATCCCCCACCGGGGAGCTGTTTTTT. The chain is built from TRBV3-1 (or the pseudogene TRBV3-2) and TRBJ2-2, with TRBD2 matching over 13 bases. V shed 6 bases, J shed 4 bases, and the junction held 8 bases outside the gene matches. This CDR3 has 17 amino acids. CDR1 and CDR2 (germline): LGHDT, YNNKEL (reference sequence).

The chain recombines TRBV23-1 with TRBJ1-1; D not resolved. TRBV23-1 falls under the ORF class, with uncertain function. The CDR3 has 12 residues. Trimming shortened V by 0 bases and J by 7 bases, and 6 bases separated the two germline ends. CDR3 coding DNA: TGCGCCAGCAGTCAATCAGAGGTTGAAGCTTTCTTT. Protein product: CASSQSEVEAFF.

This chain joins TRBV15 and TRBJ2-3; D is undetermined. V gave up 3 bases and J gave up 9 bases, with 13 bases separating them. The length of the CDR3 is 13 residues. Germline V gives CDR1 LNHNV, CDR2 YYDKDF (reference sequence). Here the CDR3 reads CATSSEPGRTQYF. The CDR3 DNA sequence: TGTGCCACCAGCAGTGAACCCGGCCGGACGCAGTATTTT.

V and J are TRBV7-3 and TRBJ2-2; D remains unclear. CDR1 and CDR2 from the germline V gene are SGHTA and FQGTGA. Between the trimmed V and J ends, which lost 1 base and 6 bases, there was a span of 12 bases. The CDR3 runs 15 residues. The CDR3 reads CASSLKENIAGELFF. The CDR3, as DNA: TGTGCCAGCAGCTTAAAGGAAAACATAGCCGGGGAGCTGTTTTTT.

This clone has just one count. The chain employs TRBV4-3 and TRBJ2-1; TRBD2 matches 13 bases. Germline values: CDR1 LGHNA, CDR2 YSLEER. The CDR3 covers 17 residues. After removal of 3 bases from V and 5 bases from J, the junction contained 7 bases not matched to a gene. The CDR3 is CASSHAGLAGENNEQFF. The CDR3 DNA is TGCGCCAGCAGCCACGCAGGACTAGCGGGGGAGAACAATGAGCAGTTCTTC.